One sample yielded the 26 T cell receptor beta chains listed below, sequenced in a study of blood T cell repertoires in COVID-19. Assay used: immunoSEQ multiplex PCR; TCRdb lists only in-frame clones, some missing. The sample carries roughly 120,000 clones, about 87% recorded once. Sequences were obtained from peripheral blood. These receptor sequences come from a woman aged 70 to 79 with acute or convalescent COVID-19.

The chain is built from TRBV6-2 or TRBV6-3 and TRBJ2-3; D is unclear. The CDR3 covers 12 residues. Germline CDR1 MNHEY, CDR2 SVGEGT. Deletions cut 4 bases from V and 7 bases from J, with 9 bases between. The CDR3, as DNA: TGTGCCAGCAGTTTTAGCCACAATACGCAGTATTTT. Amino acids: CASSFSHNTQYF.

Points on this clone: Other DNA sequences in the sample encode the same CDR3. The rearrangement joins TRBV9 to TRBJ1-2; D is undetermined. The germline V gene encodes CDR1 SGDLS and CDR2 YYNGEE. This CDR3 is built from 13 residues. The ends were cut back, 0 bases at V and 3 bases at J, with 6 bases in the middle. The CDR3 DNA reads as TGTGCCAGCAGCGTAGGGGGAGACTATGGCTACACCTTC. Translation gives CASSVGGDYGYTF.

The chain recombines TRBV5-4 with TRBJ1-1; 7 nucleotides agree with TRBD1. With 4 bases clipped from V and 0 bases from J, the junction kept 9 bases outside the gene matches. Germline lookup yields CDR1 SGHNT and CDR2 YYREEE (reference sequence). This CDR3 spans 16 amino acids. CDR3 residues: CASSPPRQGLNTEAFF. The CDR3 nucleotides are TGTGCCAGCAGCCCCCCGAGACAGGGCTTGAACACTGAAGCTTTCTTT.

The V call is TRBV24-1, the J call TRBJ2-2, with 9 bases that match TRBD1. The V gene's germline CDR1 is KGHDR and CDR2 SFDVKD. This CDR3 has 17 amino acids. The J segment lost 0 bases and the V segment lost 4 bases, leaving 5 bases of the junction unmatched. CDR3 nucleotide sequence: TGTGCCACCAGTGAGTCCGGGACAGGGACGAACACCGGGGAGCTGTTTTTT. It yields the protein CATSESGTGTNTGELFF.

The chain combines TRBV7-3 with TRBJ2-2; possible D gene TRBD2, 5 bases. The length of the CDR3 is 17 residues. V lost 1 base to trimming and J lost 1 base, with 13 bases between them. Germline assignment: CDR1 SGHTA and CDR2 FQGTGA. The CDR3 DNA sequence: TGTGCCAGCAGCTTAAGAGGTCTGGCGGGGAACACCGGGGAGCTGTTTTTT. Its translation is CASSLRGLAGNTGELFF.

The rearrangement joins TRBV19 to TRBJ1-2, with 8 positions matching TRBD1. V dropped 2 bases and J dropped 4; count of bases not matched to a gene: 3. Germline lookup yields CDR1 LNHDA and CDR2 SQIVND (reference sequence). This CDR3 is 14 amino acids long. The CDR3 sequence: CASSIQGAGYGYTF. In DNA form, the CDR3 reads TGTGCCAGTAGTATACAGGGGGCCGGCTATGGCTACACCTTC.

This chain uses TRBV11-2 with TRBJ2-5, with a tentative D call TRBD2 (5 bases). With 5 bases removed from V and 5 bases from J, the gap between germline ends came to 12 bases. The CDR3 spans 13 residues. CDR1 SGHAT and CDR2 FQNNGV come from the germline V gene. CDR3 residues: CASSTLGRETQYF. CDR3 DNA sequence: TGTGCCAGCAGCACACTAGGTCGGGAGACCCAGTACTTC.

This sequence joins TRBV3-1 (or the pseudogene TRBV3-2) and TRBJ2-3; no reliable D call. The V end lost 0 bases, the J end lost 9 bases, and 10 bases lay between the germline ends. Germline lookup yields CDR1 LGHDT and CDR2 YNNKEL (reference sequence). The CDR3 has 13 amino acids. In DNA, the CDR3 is TGTGCCAGCAGCCAAGAAGCCATTACCACGCAGTATTTT. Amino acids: CASSQEAITTQYF.

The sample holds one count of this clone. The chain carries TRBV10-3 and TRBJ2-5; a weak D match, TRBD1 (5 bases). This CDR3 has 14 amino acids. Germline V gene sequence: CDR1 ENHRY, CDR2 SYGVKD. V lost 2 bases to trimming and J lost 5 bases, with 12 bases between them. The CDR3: CAISEQGGVETQYF. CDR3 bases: TGTGCCATCAGTGAGCAGGGTGGGGTCGAGACCCAGTACTTC.

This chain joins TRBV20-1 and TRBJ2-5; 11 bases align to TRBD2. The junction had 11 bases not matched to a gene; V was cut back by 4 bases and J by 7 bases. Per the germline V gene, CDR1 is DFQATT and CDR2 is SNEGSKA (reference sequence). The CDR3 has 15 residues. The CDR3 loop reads CSAIDSGGEEWTQYF. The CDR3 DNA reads TGCAGTGCTATTGATAGCGGGGGGGAGGAGTGGACCCAGTACTTC.

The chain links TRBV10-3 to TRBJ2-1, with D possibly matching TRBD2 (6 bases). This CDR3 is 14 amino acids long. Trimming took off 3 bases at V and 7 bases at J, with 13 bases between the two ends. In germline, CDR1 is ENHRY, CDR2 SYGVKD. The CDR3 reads CAISDRGSFNEQFF. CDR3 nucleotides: TGTGCCATCAGTGACCGGGGGAGCTTTAATGAGCAGTTCTTC.

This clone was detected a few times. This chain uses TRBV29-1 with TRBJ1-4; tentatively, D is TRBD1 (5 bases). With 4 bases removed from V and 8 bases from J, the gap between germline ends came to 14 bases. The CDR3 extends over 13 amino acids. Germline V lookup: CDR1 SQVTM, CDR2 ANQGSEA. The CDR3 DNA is TGCAGCGTTGGGGCCAGGGCAGGGGAAAAACTGTTTTTT. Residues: CSVGARAGEKLFF.

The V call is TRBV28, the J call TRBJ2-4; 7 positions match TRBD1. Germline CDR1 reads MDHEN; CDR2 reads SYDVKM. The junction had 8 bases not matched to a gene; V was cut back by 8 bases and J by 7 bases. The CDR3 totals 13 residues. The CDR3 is CASRTGFRNIQYF. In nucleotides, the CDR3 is TGTGCCAGCCGGACAGGCTTTAGGAACATTCAGTACTTC. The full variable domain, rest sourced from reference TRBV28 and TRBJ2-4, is DVKVTQSSRYLVKRTGEKVFLECVQDMDHENMFWYRQDPGLGLRLIYFSYDVKMKEKGDIPEGYSVSREKKERFSLILESASTNQTSMYLCASRTGFRNIQYFGAGTRLSVL.

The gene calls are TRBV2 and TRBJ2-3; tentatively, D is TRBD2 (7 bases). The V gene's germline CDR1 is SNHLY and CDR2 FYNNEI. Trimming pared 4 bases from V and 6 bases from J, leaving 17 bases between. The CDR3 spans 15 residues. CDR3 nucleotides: TGTGCCAGCAGTGTAGGGGGGGGGCATTCGGATACGCAGTATTTT. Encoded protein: CASSVGGGHSDTQYF. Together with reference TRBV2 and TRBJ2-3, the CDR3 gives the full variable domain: EPEVTQTPSHQVTQMGQEVILRCVPISNHLYFYWYRQILGQKVEFLVSFYNNEISEKSEIFDDQFSVERPDGSNFTLKIRSTKLEDSAMYFCASSVGGGHSDTQYFGPGTRLTVL.

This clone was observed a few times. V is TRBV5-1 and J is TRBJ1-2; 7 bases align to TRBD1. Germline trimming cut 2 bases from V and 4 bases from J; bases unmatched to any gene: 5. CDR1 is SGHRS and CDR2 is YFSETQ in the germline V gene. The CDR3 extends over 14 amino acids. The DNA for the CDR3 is TGCGCCAGCAGCTTAAGACAGGGTGGCTATGGCTACACCTTC. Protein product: CASSLRQGGYGYTF.

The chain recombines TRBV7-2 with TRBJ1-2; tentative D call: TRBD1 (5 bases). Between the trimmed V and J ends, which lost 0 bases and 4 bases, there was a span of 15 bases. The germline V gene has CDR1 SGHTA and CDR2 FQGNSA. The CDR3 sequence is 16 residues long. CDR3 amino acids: CASSLANPRQPYGYTF. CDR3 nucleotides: TGTGCCAGCAGCTTAGCGAATCCCCGACAGCCCTATGGCTACACCTTC.

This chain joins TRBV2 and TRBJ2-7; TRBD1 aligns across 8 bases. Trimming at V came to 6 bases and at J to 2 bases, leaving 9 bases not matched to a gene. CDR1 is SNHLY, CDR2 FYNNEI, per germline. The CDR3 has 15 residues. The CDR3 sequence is CASRAPGQVPYEQYF. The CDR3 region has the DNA TGTGCCAGCAGGGCCCCGGGACAGGTTCCCTACGAGCAGTACTTC.

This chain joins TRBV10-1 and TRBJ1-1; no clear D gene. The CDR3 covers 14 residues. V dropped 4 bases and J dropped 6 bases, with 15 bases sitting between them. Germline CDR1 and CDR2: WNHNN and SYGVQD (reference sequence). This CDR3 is CASSARGRKAEAFF. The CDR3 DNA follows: TGCGCCAGCAGTGCGCGGGGAAGGAAAGCTGAAGCTTTCTTT.

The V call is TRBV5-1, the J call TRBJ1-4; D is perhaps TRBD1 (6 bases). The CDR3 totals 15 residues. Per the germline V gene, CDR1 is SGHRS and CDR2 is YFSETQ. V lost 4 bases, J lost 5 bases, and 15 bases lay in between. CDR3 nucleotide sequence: TGCGCCAGCAGCCCCGGACAGACCGAGAATGAAAAACTGTTTTTT. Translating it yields CASSPGQTENEKLFF.

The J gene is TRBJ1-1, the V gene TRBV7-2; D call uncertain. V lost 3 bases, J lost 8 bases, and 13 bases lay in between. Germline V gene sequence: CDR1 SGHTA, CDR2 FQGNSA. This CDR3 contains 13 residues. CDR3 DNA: TGTGCCAGCAGCTTTACGGTCGAGTTAGAAGCTTTCTTT. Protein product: CASSFTVELEAFF.

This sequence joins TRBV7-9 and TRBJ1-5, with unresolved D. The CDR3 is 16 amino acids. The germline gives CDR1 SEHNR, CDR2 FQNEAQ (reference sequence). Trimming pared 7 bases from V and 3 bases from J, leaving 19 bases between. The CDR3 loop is CASTSGPGLTNQPQHF. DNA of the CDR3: TGTGCCAGCACCTCCGGCCCCGGACTAACCAATCAGCCCCAGCATTTT.

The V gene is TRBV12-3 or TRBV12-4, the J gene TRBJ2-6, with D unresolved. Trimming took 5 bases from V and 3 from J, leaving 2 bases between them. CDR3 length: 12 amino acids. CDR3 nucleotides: TGTGCCAGCAGTCTTGGGGCCAACGTCCTGACTTTC. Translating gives CASSLGANVLTF.

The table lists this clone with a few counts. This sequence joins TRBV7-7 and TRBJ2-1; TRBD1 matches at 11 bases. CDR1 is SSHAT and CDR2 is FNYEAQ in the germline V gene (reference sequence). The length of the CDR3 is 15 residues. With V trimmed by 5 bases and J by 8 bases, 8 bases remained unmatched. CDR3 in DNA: TGTGCCAGCAGCCAGATGGGACAGGGGGAGGATGAGCAGTTCTTC. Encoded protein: CASSQMGQGEDEQFF.

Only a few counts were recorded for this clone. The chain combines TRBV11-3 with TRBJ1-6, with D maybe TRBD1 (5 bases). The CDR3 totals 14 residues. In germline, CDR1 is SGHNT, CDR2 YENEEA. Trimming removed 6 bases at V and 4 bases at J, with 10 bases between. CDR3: CASRRDQYNSPLHF. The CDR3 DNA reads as TGTGCCAGCAGGCGGGACCAATATAATTCACCCCTCCACTTT.

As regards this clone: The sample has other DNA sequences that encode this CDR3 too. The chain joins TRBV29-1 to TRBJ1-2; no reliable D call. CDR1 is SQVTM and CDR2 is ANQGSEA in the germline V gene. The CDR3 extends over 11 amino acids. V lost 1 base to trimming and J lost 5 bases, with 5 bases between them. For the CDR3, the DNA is TGCAGCGTTGAAGGAGGGTATGGCTACACCTTC. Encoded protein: CSVEGGYGYTF.

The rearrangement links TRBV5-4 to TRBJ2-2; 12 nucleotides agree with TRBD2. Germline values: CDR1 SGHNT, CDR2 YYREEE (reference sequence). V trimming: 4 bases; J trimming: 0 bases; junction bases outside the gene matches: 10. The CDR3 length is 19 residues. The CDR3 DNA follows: TGTGCCAGCAGCGGCCTACTAGCGGGGGGCCGATCGAACACCGGGGAGCTGTTTTTT. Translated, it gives CASSGLLAGGRSNTGELFF.